This record concerns one TCR beta chain sequence. The antigen remains unidentified. MiXCR, applied by TCRdb to the reads, yields one record per CDR3 protein. The data hold around 190,000 distinct CDR3 sequences, with roughly an eighth observed a single time. There are 15 residues in the CDR3. V lost 2 bases and J lost 4; bases outside the gene matches: 6. CDR1 SGHRS and CDR2 YFSETQ come from the germline V gene. The data were taken from a study of T cell repertoires in cytomegalovirus infection. Study in general: It was the public TCR beta signatures that indicated both CMV infection and matching HLA type. Study-wide results and caveats: The cumulative frequency of public TCR beta families distinguished individuals who carried CMV together with the relevant HLA. Dominant in the ex vivo response were TCR beta clonotypes restricted by HLA-C and specific for CMV.

The origin of this receptor is a human donor in good health (CMV status not recorded). Some clones in this sample may be carry-over from other donors' samples. Sample: PBMCs. The chain uses TRBV5-1 and TRBJ1-1; 9 nucleotides match TRBD1. CDR3 sequence (DNA): TGCGCCAGCAGCTTCGATGACAGGGGGAGCACTGAAGCTTTCTTT. It codes for CASSFDDRGSTEAFF.